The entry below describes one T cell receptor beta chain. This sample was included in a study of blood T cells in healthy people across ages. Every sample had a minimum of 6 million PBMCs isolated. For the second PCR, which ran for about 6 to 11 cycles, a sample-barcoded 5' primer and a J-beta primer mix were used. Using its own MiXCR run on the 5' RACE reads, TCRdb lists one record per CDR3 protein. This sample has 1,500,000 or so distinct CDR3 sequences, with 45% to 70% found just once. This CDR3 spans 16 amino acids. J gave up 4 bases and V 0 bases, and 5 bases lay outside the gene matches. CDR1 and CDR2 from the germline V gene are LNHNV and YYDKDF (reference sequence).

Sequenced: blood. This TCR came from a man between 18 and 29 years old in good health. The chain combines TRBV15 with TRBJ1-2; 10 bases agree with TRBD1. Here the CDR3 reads CATSRDLDRGIYGYTF. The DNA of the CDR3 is TGTGCCACCAGCAGAGATTTGGACAGGGGGATCTATGGCTACACCTTC.